These 29 T cell receptor beta chains share one sample of origin, sequenced in a study of CD8 T cells in ankylosing spondylitis. MiXCR, run by TCRdb on the 5' RACE reads, gives a single entry per CDR3 protein. The sample has 150,000 to 200,000 distinct CDR3 sequences, 15% to 20% seen once. Sequencing used blood, either unsorted or a sorted T cell fraction (not recorded which). These receptors all come from a male donor under 35 with ankylosing spondylitis or in good health (not recorded which).

This clonotype was seen many times. The V gene is TRBV6-1, the J gene TRBJ2-1, with D tentatively TRBD2 (6 bases). V lost 5 bases and J lost 0, with 17 bases in between. This CDR3 contains 17 residues. CDR1 is MNHNS, CDR2 SASEGT, per germline. As DNA, the CDR3 is TGTGCCAGCAGTCTAACGGGACTCCTGAACTCCTACAATGAGCAGTTCTTC. It translates to CASSLTGLLNSYNEQFF.

The sample holds many counts of this clonotype. The rearrangement links TRBV28 to TRBJ1-6; 7 positions agree with TRBD1. Germline lookup yields CDR1 MDHEN and CDR2 SYDVKM. The CDR3 length is 16 residues. Trimming cost V 6 bases and J 2 bases; bases outside gene matches: 7. The CDR3 region has the DNA TGTGCCAGCAGCACCACAGGGGTCACCTATAATTCACCCCTCCACTTT. Translating it yields CASSTTGVTYNSPLHF.

This clonotype was found a few times. The genes are TRBV11-2 and TRBJ2-1, with a tentative D call TRBD2 (6 bases). V lost 5 bases and J 5 bases, leaving 13 bases between the germline ends. Germline-derived CDR1 and CDR2 are SGHAT and FQNNGV. There are 14 residues in the CDR3. CDR3 DNA: TGTGCCAGCAGCGGACGGGACTTCCACAATGAGCAGTTCTTC. Residues: CASSGRDFHNEQFF.

This clonotype has ten or more counts. J is TRBJ2-2 and V is TRBV30; 7 bases line up with TRBD1. Germline trimming cut 4 bases from V and 5 bases from J; bases unmatched to any gene: 13. Germline V gene lookup returns CDR1 GTSNPN and CDR2 SVGIG (reference sequence). The CDR3 contains 16 residues. The CDR3 coding sequence is TGTGCCTGGAAGGAAAAGGGGGCCGCTTATACCGGGGAGCTGTTTTTT. This encodes CAWKEKGAAYTGELFF.

This clonotype was observed many times. The chain couples TRBV18 to TRBJ2-1; 12 bases line up with TRBD2. The CDR3 covers 16 residues. Trimming took 3 bases from V and 3 from J; bases not matched to a gene: 3. Germline-derived CDR1 and CDR2 are KGHSH and LQKENI. The CDR3 loop reads CASSPTSGRFYNEQFF. DNA of the CDR3: TGTGCCAGCTCACCGACTAGCGGGAGATTCTACAATGAGCAGTTCTTC.

V gene TRBV10-3 combines with J gene TRBJ2-1; D uncertain. V was trimmed by 1 base and J by 5 bases, leaving 3 bases between them. Per germline, CDR1 ENHRY and CDR2 SYGVKD. The CDR3 loop spans 12 amino acids. CDR3: CAISEYDNEQFF. The CDR3 coding sequence is TGTGCCATCAGTGAGTATGACAATGAGCAGTTCTTC.

This clonotype was detected ten times or more. The chain recombines TRBV12-3 or TRBV12-4 with TRBJ2-2; 11 nucleotides align to TRBD1. The CDR3 spans 18 residues. After removal of 5 bases from V and 3 bases from J, the junction contained 11 bases not matched to a gene. CDR3: CASSPRTGGLLDTGELFF. The CDR3 bases are TGTGCCAGCAGTCCCCGGACAGGGGGCCTGTTGGACACCGGGGAGCTGTTTTTT.

This chain connects TRBV21-1 to TRBJ2-7. TRBV21-1 is a pseudogene locus. The CDR3 sequence is 15 residues long. CDR3: CASSKEARPSYEQYF. In nucleotides, the CDR3 is TGTGCCAGCAGCAAAGAAGCCAGACCCTCCTACGAGCAGTACTTC.

This clonotype has a count of ten or more. This chain connects TRBV6-2 or TRBV6-3 to TRBJ2-7; TRBD1 or TRBD2 may be the D gene (5 bases each). Trimming left V 11 bases short and J 4 bases short, with 21 bases between. The CDR3 extends over 14 amino acids. Germline V CDR1 and CDR2: MNHEY, SVGEGT. For the CDR3, the DNA is TGTGCCGCAAGTTCGGGACCACGTCGTTACGAGCAGTACTTC. Translated, it gives CAASSGPRRYEQYF.

This chain connects TRBV20-1 to TRBJ1-5; TRBD1 is a possible D gene (6 bases). The V end lost 4 bases, the J end lost 5 bases, and 12 bases lay between the germline ends. The V gene's germline CDR1 is DFQATT and CDR2 SNEGSKA (reference sequence). This CDR3 contains 13 residues. Written as DNA, the CDR3 is TGCAGTGCTACAGGGACAATAGATCAGCCCCAGCATTTT. It yields the protein CSATGTIDQPQHF.

As for this clonotype: A read error is possible here, since a much larger clone lies one base away. The chain links TRBV13 to TRBJ2-1, with TRBD1 as a possible D gene (6 bases). This CDR3 is 15 amino acids long. Trimming pared 5 bases from V and 0 bases from J, leaving 11 bases between. Germline CDR1 is PRHDT and CDR2 is FYEKMQ (reference sequence). The CDR3 DNA sequence: TGTGCCAGCAGCCGGGGACAAAGCTCCTACAATGAGCAGTTCTTC. Its translation: CASSRGQSSYNEQFF. Supplemented by reference TRBV13 and TRBJ2-1, the full variable domain reads AAGVIQSPRHLIKEKRETATLKCYPIPRHDTVYWYQQGPGQDPQFLISFYEKMQSDKGSIPDRFSAQQFSDYHSELNMSSLELGDSALYFCASSRGQSSYNEQFFGPGTRLTVL.

Many counts were recorded for this clonotype. V gene TRBV3-1 combines with J gene TRBJ2-3; the D gene is possibly TRBD1 (6 bases). V lost 0 bases, J lost 6 bases, and 13 bases lay in between. Germline values: CDR1 LGHDT, CDR2 YNNKEL (reference sequence). The CDR3 consists of 15 residues. The CDR3 DNA reads TGTGCCAGCAGCCAAGATGGGGGACATTCGGATACGCAGTATTTT. Translation gives CASSQDGGHSDTQYF.

This clonotype was recorded many times. The V gene is TRBV5-6, the J gene TRBJ1-5; 8 bases fit TRBD1. Germline CDR1 and CDR2: SGHDT and YYEEEE. The CDR3 length is 14 residues. The ends lost 4 bases at V and 4 bases at J; junction bases unmatched: 4. DNA of the CDR3: TGTGCCAGCAGCCTGGACAGGGTGAATCAGCCCCAGCATTTT. Its translation is CASSLDRVNQPQHF.

This clonotype was recorded at least ten times. The chain uses TRBV19 and TRBJ2-5, with D perhaps TRBD1 (6 bases). The germline gives CDR1 LNHDA, CDR2 SQIVND (reference sequence). The CDR3 runs to 16 residues. V was trimmed by 0 bases and J by 5 bases, leaving 16 bases between them. DNA of the CDR3: TGTGCCAGTAGTATAGATCCGCCAGGGGCTATGGAGACCCAGTACTTC. Protein product: CASSIDPPGAMETQYF.

Many counts were recorded for this clonotype. The V and J genes are TRBV7-8 and TRBJ2-1; D unclear. Germline V lookup: CDR1 SGHVS, CDR2 FQNEAQ. The V end lost 1 base, the J end lost 2 bases, and 12 bases lay between the germline ends. This CDR3 region has 16 residues. The CDR3 loop is CASSLEGIGPYNEQFF. As DNA, the CDR3 is TGTGCCAGCAGCTTAGAAGGGATCGGCCCCTACAATGAGCAGTTCTTC.

The CDR3 sequence is CSGALTGQGLEYEQYV. CDR3 nucleotide sequence: TGCAGTGGCGCGCTCACGGGACAGGGGTTAGAGTACGAGCAGTACGTC. J is TRBJ2-7 and V is TRBV20-1; 10 nucleotides align to TRBD1. This CDR3 contains 16 residues. Germline V gives CDR1 DFQATT, CDR2 SNEGSKA (reference sequence). V lost 7 bases to trimming and J lost 4 bases; unmatched junction nucleotides: 16.

This clonotype has at least ten counts. The V and J genes are TRBV27 and TRBJ2-2; the match to TRBD2 covers 14 bases. Germline CDR1 MNHEY, CDR2 SMNVEV (reference sequence). V dropped 0 bases and J dropped 6; count of bases not matched to a gene: 0. The CDR3 has 16 residues. DNA for the CDR3: TGTGCCAGCAGTTTATCGGGACTAGCGGGAGCCGGGGAGCTGTTTTTT. Its protein is CASSLSGLAGAGELFF.

This clonotype was seen at least ten times. The gene calls are TRBV28 and TRBJ2-1, with 8 bases lining up with TRBD1. Trimming cost V 8 bases and J 9 bases; bases outside gene matches: 9. The germline gives CDR1 MDHEN, CDR2 SYDVKM. This CDR3 has 13 amino acids. The CDR3 here is CASSRRGQGEQFF. The CDR3 region has the DNA TGTGCCAGCTCCCGCAGGGGGCAAGGTGAGCAGTTCTTC.

The CDR3, as DNA: TGTGCCAGCAGCCCCGAGACAGAAGAGACCCAGTACTTC. Amino acid sequence: CASSPETEETQYF. The gene calls are TRBV4-2 and TRBJ2-5, with a tentative D call TRBD1 (5 bases). Trimming took off 4 bases at V and 3 bases at J, with 9 bases between the two ends. CDR1 is LGHNA and CDR2 is YNFKEQ in the germline V gene. This CDR3 is built from 13 residues.

This chain links TRBV20-1 with TRBJ2-7; TRBD1 matches at 7 bases. The CDR3 has 13 amino acids. The V gene end was trimmed by 1 base and the J gene end by 3 bases; junction bases not matched to a gene: 3. Germline lookup yields CDR1 DFQATT and CDR2 SNEGSKA (reference sequence). The CDR3 DNA reads as TGCAGTGCTAGAGGAGGGGGCAACTACGAGCAGTACTTC. It yields the protein CSARGGGNYEQYF.

Ten or more counts support this clonotype. This chain joins TRBV15 and TRBJ2-1, with 9 bases aligning to TRBD1. The germline V gene has CDR1 LNHNV and CDR2 YYDKDF (reference sequence). The CDR3 is 14 residues long. Germline trimming cut 4 bases from V and 7 bases from J; bases unmatched to any gene: 5. DNA of the CDR3: TGTGCCACCAGCAACGGGACAGGGTCAAATGAGCAGTTCTTC. It translates to CATSNGTGSNEQFF.

The DNA for the CDR3 is TGTGCCAGCAACCCGGGGACAGGGGCCAGCACAGATACGCAGTATTTT. Translated: CASNPGTGASTDTQYF. The rearrangement joins TRBV12-3 or TRBV12-4 to TRBJ2-3; 10 positions agree with TRBD1. The V gene end was trimmed by 7 bases and the J gene end by 0 bases; junction bases not matched to a gene: 7. The CDR3 spans 16 residues.

This clonotype showed up many times. V gene TRBV5-1 combines with J gene TRBJ2-1; 8 bases map to TRBD2. The CDR3 sequence is 15 residues long. CDR1 and CDR2 from the germline V gene are SGHRS and YFSETQ. V lost 0 bases to trimming and J lost 8 bases; unmatched junction nucleotides: 7. CDR3 coding DNA: TGCGCCAGCAGCTTGGGGAGCGGGAGTACGGATGAGCAGTTCTTC. Its translation: CASSLGSGSTDEQFF. The full variable domain, its missing parts supplied by reference TRBV5-1 and TRBJ2-1, is KAGVTQTPRYLIKTRGQQVTLSCSPISGHRSVSWYQQTPGQGLQFLFEYFSETQRNKGNFPGRFSGRQFSNSRSEMNVSTLELGDSALYLCASSLGSGSTDEQFFGPGTRLTVL.

At least ten counts were recorded for this clonotype. The V call is TRBV5-1, the J call TRBJ1-2, with a tentative D call TRBD1 (6 bases). V was shortened by 0 bases and J by 4 bases, with 22 bases between the two germline ends. The CDR3 extends over 18 amino acids. Per germline, CDR1 SGHRS and CDR2 YFSETQ. The CDR3: CASSLGLWTDSSLYGYTF. CDR3 coding DNA: TGCGCCAGCAGCTTGGGGCTTTGGACAGATTCCTCCCTCTATGGCTACACCTTC.

This clonotype came up many times. The chain is built from TRBV7-2 and TRBJ1-5, with D hard to call. The CDR3 contains 13 residues. The V and J ends lost 3 bases and 3 bases respectively, with 6 bases between them. Germline V lookup: CDR1 SGHTA, CDR2 FQGNSA. CDR3 coding DNA: TGTGCCAGCAGCTTGTATGCCAATCAGCCCCAGCATTTT. It encodes CASSLYANQPQHF.

The chain links TRBV12-3 or TRBV12-4 to TRBJ2-6; 7 bases are a match to TRBD2. V dropped 5 bases and J dropped 3; count of bases not matched to a gene: 13. CDR3 length: 18 amino acids. CDR3 nucleotides: TGTGCCAGCAGTCCAGGGTGGGAGGGCCGGGGTGGGGCCAACGTCCTGACTTTC. Protein: CASSPGWEGRGGANVLTF.

This clonotype has a count of ten or more. CDR3 protein: CATRTSGNTGELFF. The DNA of the CDR3 is TGTGCCACAAGGACTAGCGGGAACACCGGGGAGCTGTTTTTT. This chain joins TRBV10-3 and TRBJ2-2, with 10 positions matching TRBD2. The CDR3 consists of 14 residues. The J segment lost 1 base and the V segment lost 10 bases, leaving 3 bases of the junction unmatched. Germline CDR1 is ENHRY and CDR2 is SYGVKD.

The V gene is TRBV7-2, the J gene TRBJ1-3; D may be TRBD1 (6 bases). V gave up 5 bases and J gave up 1 base, with 12 bases separating them. Germline V gene data show CDR1 as SGHTA and CDR2 as FQGNSA. The CDR3 is made up of 15 amino acids. Here the CDR3 DNA reads TGTGCCAGCAGCACAGGGCCGGGATCTGGAAACACCATATATTTT. Its protein is CASSTGPGSGNTIYF.

This clonotype was recorded many times. The V gene is TRBV5-1, the J gene TRBJ2-5, with D possibly TRBD2 on 6 matching bases. CDR3 size: 14 residues. Germline-derived CDR1 and CDR2 are SGHRS and YFSETQ. V was pared by 2 bases and J by 5 bases, with 13 bases between. In DNA, the CDR3 is TGCGCCAGCAGCTTAAGTGGGGGGTCGGAGACCCAGTACTTC. It yields the protein CASSLSGGSETQYF.